These 29 T cell receptor beta chains originate from one sample sequenced in a study of early stage breast cancer tumors (TCRdb year 2017). Preparation of the library involved the immunoSEQ multiplex PCR assay. This immuneACCESS table, as held by TCRdb, lists in-frame sequences with V and J called but not all clones. Of the missing ones, under half trace to an unresolved V gene in checked studies; the others have no known cause. The sample has more than 60,000 clones on record, more than 60% of them singletons. Around 3.4% of the sample belongs to the ten largest clones. The sequencing input was blood. The receptor set was obtained from a person in their 60s with breast cancer.

The chain links TRBV28 to TRBJ2-7; 8 bases map to TRBD2. In germline, CDR1 is MDHEN, CDR2 SYDVKM. This CDR3 is 14 amino acids long. Unmatched junction bases numbered 5, after V lost 4 bases and J lost 3 bases. This CDR3 is CASSSTSGLYEQYF. DNA for the CDR3: TGTGCCAGCAGTTCCACTAGCGGCCTCTACGAGCAGTACTTC. Variable domain in full (rest from reference TRBV28 and TRBJ2-7): DVKVTQSSRYLVKRTGEKVFLECVQDMDHENMFWYRQDPGLGLRLIYFSYDVKMKEKGDIPEGYSVSREKKERFSLILESASTNQTSMYLCASSSTSGLYEQYFGPGTRLTVT.

This CDR3 is CASSSRLAGGELFF. The CDR3 DNA reads as TGTGCCAGCAGCTCCCGACTAGCGGGCGGGGAGCTGTTTTTT. This sequence joins TRBV11-3 and TRBJ2-2; TRBD2 matches 10 bases. J gave up 7 bases and V 4 bases, and 3 bases lay outside the gene matches. Germline V gives CDR1 SGHNT, CDR2 YENEEA. CDR3 size: 14 residues. Complete variable domain (other parts from reference TRBV11-3 and TRBJ2-2): EAGVVQSPRYKIIEKKQPVAFWCNPISGHNTLYWYLQNLGQGPELLIRYENEEAVDDSQLPKDRFSAERLKGVDSTLKIQPAELGDSAVYLCASSSRLAGGELFFGEGSRLTVL.

The CDR3 DNA reads as TGTGCCAGAGGGCCAGGGGGAATAGGTTCACCCCTCCACTTT. Amino acid sequence: CARGPGGIGSPLHF. The chain uses TRBV28 and TRBJ1-6, with 7 bases identical to TRBD1. This CDR3 is built from 14 residues. The germline V gene has CDR1 MDHEN and CDR2 SYDVKM. The V segment lost 9 bases and the J segment 9 bases; nucleotides outside the gene matches: 11.

The chain is built from TRBV28 and TRBJ1-5, with D possibly being TRBD1 (6 bases). This CDR3 has 14 amino acids. Trimming stripped 8 bases from V and 2 bases from J, with 13 bases between. Germline V gene sequence: CDR1 MDHEN, CDR2 SYDVKM. Here the CDR3 reads CASLGQFGNQPQHF. For the CDR3, the DNA is TGTGCCAGCCTTGGACAGTTCGGCAATCAGCCCCAGCATTTT.

The rearrangement uses TRBV13 and TRBJ2-5; D possibly uses TRBD1 or TRBD2 (6 bases each). The CDR3 runs 12 residues. Per germline, CDR1 PRHDT and CDR2 FYEKMQ (reference sequence). V lost 6 bases, J lost 7 bases, and 12 bases lay in between. Written as DNA, the CDR3 is TGTGCCAGCAGGCGAGAGGGGGGGACCCAGTACTTC. It translates to CASRREGGTQYF.

The chain combines TRBV7-3 with TRBJ1-1; D might be TRBD1 (6 bases). V dropped 5 bases and J dropped 4 bases, with 11 bases sitting between them. This CDR3 region has 13 residues. CDR1 is SGHTA, CDR2 FQGTGA, per germline. The chain's CDR3 is CASSRRGGTEAFF. Written as DNA, the CDR3 is TGTGCCAGCAGCCGGAGAGGGGGCACTGAAGCTTTCTTT.

The J gene is TRBJ1-4, the V gene TRBV29-1; a weak D match, TRBD1 (5 bases). V was shortened by 7 bases and J by 7 bases, with 16 bases between the two germline ends. This CDR3 region has 13 residues. CDR1 SQVTM and CDR2 ANQGSEA come from the germline V gene. The CDR3, as DNA: TGCAGCGCCGCCGGGTCTGGGGGTGAAAAACTGTTTTTT. Amino acids: CSAAGSGGEKLFF. The full variable domain, its missing parts supplied by reference TRBV29-1 and TRBJ1-4, is SAVISQKPSRDICQRGTSLTIQCQVDSQVTMMFWYRQQPGQSLTLIATANQGSEATYESGFVIDKFPISRPNLTFSTLTVSNMSPEDSSIYLCSAAGSGGEKLFFGSGTQLSVL.

This clone was seen more than once but under ten times. The chain employs TRBV28 and TRBJ1-2; maybe TRBD1 (6 bases). The V end was cut by 6 bases, the J end by 4 bases, with 18 bases between. The CDR3 has 15 amino acids. Germline V gene data show CDR1 as MDHEN and CDR2 as SYDVKM. This CDR3 reads CASSTGGGELYGYTF. For the CDR3, the DNA is TGTGCCAGCAGCACCGGGGGGGGCGAACTCTATGGCTACACCTTC.

This chain links TRBV10-2 with TRBJ2-1; D uncertain. The germline gives CDR1 WSHSY, CDR2 SAAADI. The length of the CDR3 is 12 residues. The V end lost 4 bases, the J end lost 7 bases, and 8 bases lay between the germline ends. CDR3 protein: CASSAGSNEQFF. The DNA for the CDR3 is TGCGCCAGCAGTGCAGGTTCGAATGAGCAGTTCTTC.

J is TRBJ2-5 and V is TRBV5-1; TRBD2 is a possible D gene (6 bases). The CDR3 loop spans 14 amino acids. Germline CDR1 is SGHRS and CDR2 is YFSETQ. Trimming shortened V by 4 bases and J by 0 bases, and 10 bases separated the two germline ends. The CDR3 nucleotides are TGCGCCAGCAGCCCTTTAGCGGACCAAGAGACCCAGTACTTC. Its translation is CASSPLADQETQYF.

CDR3 loop: CASLLAGGSYNSPLHF. CDR3 nucleotides: TGTGCCAGCCTCCTGGCGGGCGGATCCTATAATTCACCCCTCCACTTT. The chain is built from TRBV6-6 and TRBJ1-6, with no clear D. The CDR3 sequence is 16 residues long. Germline V gene lookup returns CDR1 MNHNY and CDR2 SVGAGI (reference sequence). V was shortened by 8 bases and J by 1 base, with 15 bases between the two germline ends.

CDR3 sequence: CASSLVGQGSTGELFF. The CDR3 DNA reads as TGCGCCAGCAGCTTGGTGGGACAGGGTTCCACCGGGGAGCTGTTTTTT. V usage is TRBV5-1 and J usage is TRBJ2-2; 9 bases agree with TRBD1. Trimming cost V 0 bases and J 4 bases; bases outside gene matches: 4. CDR3 size: 16 residues. CDR1 is SGHRS, CDR2 YFSETQ, per germline.

The chain couples TRBV19 to TRBJ1-2; TRBD1 matches at 9 bases. This CDR3 contains 14 residues. V trimming: 5 bases; J trimming: 7 bases; junction bases outside the gene matches: 8. Germline CDR1 LNHDA, CDR2 SQIVND (reference sequence). This chain's CDR3 is CASSATTGGSGYTF. Written as DNA, the CDR3 is TGTGCCAGTAGTGCCACCACAGGGGGCAGTGGCTACACCTTC. Together with reference TRBV19 and TRBJ1-2, the CDR3 gives the full variable domain: DGGITQSPKYLFRKEGQNVTLSCEQNLNHDAMYWYRQDPGQGLRLIYYSQIVNDFQKGDIAEGYSVSREKKESFPLTVTSAQKNPTAFYLCASSATTGGSGYTFGSGTRLTVV.

The chain uses TRBV6-1 and TRBJ2-3; no clear D. The CDR3 has 14 residues. Trimming removed 3 bases at V and 2 bases at J, with 9 bases between. Germline CDR1 MNHNS, CDR2 SASEGT. The CDR3 reads CASSDGGFTDTQYF. The DNA of the CDR3 is TGTGCCAGCAGTGATGGCGGCTTCACAGATACGCAGTATTTT.

The chain carries TRBV7-6 and TRBJ2-5; TRBD1 might be the D (5 bases). V was pared by 4 bases and J by 5 bases, with 20 bases between. Germline CDR1 SGHVS, CDR2 FNYEAQ. CDR3 size: 16 residues. This chain's CDR3 is CASSSRNGAAAETQYF. CDR3 coding DNA: TGTGCCAGCAGCTCGAGGAATGGGGCGGCGGCGGAGACCCAGTACTTC. Looking up the rest from reference TRBV7-6 and TRBJ2-5 gives the full variable domain: GAGVSQSPRYKVTKRGQDVALRCDPISGHVSLYWYRQALGQGPEFLTYFNYEAQQDKSGLPNDRFSAERPEGSISTLTIQRTEQRDSAMYRCASSSRNGAAAETQYFGPGTRLLVL.

The chain combines TRBV5-4 with TRBJ1-1; no firm D call. CDR3 length equals 14 residues. The V end lost 2 bases, the J end lost 0 bases, and 8 bases lay between the germline ends. Germline CDR1 is SGHNT and CDR2 is YYREEE (reference sequence). The CDR3 here is CASSFSRVNTEAFF. In DNA, the CDR3 is TGTGCCAGCAGCTTTTCACGGGTGAACACTGAAGCTTTCTTT.

The chain joins TRBV19 to TRBJ2-1; D remains unclear. V lost 7 bases to trimming and J lost 2 bases, with 12 bases between them. The germline V gene has CDR1 LNHDA and CDR2 SQIVND (reference sequence). This CDR3 comprises 14 residues. CDR3 nucleotides: TGTGCCAGTAAGCCCCAGGACGCCTACAATGAGCAGTTCTTC. Its translation: CASKPQDAYNEQFF.

This clone came up once. The chain carries TRBV6-6 and TRBJ2-3; maybe TRBD2 (5 bases). The CDR3 extends over 15 amino acids. Germline V gene sequence: CDR1 MNHNY, CDR2 SVGAGI (reference sequence). Trimming shortened V by 6 bases and J by 5 bases, and 18 bases separated the two germline ends. CDR3 DNA: TGTGCCAGCAGCTCCTCGGGAAGAGGATTAGATACGCAGTATTTT. Encoded protein: CASSSSGRGLDTQYF.

The gene calls are TRBV9 and TRBJ2-2; 8 nucleotides match TRBD2. The CDR3 totals 16 residues. Germline CDR1 and CDR2: SGDLS and YYNGEE. The V gene end was trimmed by 1 base and the J gene end by 4 bases; junction bases not matched to a gene: 6. The CDR3 region is CASSVITGGTTGELFF. The CDR3 coding sequence is TGTGCCAGCAGCGTAATCACGGGAGGGACCACCGGGGAGCTGTTTTTT.

In its sample, this clone was seen once. The CDR3 reads CASKRGGSVQLNYGYTF. CDR3 coding DNA: TGTGCCAGCAAAAGAGGAGGCAGCGTGCAATTAAACTATGGCTACACCTTC. The chain combines TRBV2 with TRBJ1-2; D is uncertain. The V and J ends lost 7 bases and 2 bases respectively, with 23 bases between them. Germline V gives CDR1 SNHLY, CDR2 FYNNEI. The CDR3 extends over 17 amino acids.

V gene TRBV19 combines with J gene TRBJ2-3; 7 bases are shared with TRBD2. Germline CDR1 is LNHDA and CDR2 is SQIVND (reference sequence). There are 15 residues in the CDR3. V gave up 1 base and J gave up 5 bases; unmatched junction bases: 6. CDR3 bases: TGTGCCAGTAGTATAGGAGCGGCGGGAGTAGATACGCAGTATTTT. It yields the protein CASSIGAAGVDTQYF.

The J gene is TRBJ1-5, the V gene TRBV28, with a weak D call TRBD1 (5 bases). Trimming stripped 5 bases from V and 4 bases from J, with 12 bases between. The CDR3 is 14 amino acids. Germline values: CDR1 MDHEN, CDR2 SYDVKM. CDR3 DNA sequence: TGTGCCAGCAGTCTAATGGAGGGGAATCAGCCCCAGCATTTT. Encoded protein: CASSLMEGNQPQHF.

The chain has TRBV5-1 and TRBJ2-3; maybe TRBD1 (6 bases). The CDR3 length is 16 residues. V was shortened by 1 base and J by 0 bases, with 12 bases between the two germline ends. Per the germline V gene, CDR1 is SGHRS and CDR2 is YFSETQ. The CDR3 DNA reads as TGCGCCAGCAGCTTGCGAGGGACACAAAGCACAGATACGCAGTATTTT. It codes for CASSLRGTQSTDTQYF.

This clone showed up just once. The chain joins TRBV10-3 to TRBJ2-7; 8 bases are shared with TRBD2. Germline CDR1 ENHRY, CDR2 SYGVKD. Trimming took 8 bases from V and 3 from J; bases not matched to a gene: 6. There are 13 residues in the CDR3. CDR3 in amino acids: CAILREGYYEQYF. In DNA form, the CDR3 reads TGTGCCATCTTACGGGAGGGTTACTACGAGCAGTACTTC.

The rearrangement uses TRBV28 and TRBJ2-5; D ambiguous. Germline CDR1 MDHEN, CDR2 SYDVKM. The CDR3 covers 10 residues. Trimming pared 5 bases from V and 6 bases from J, leaving 4 bases between. The CDR3 spells CASSTKTQYF. The CDR3, as DNA: TGTGCCAGCAGTACTAAGACCCAGTACTTC.

The chain has TRBV28 and TRBJ1-4; the D is unclear. The V end lost 8 bases, the J end lost 8 bases, and 12 bases lay between the germline ends. Germline V CDR1 and CDR2: MDHEN, SYDVKM. CDR3 size: 12 residues. The chain's CDR3 is CASLAPAEKLFF. DNA of the CDR3: TGTGCCAGCTTGGCCCCAGCGGAAAAACTGTTTTTT.

The V call is TRBV27, the J call TRBJ2-3; TRBD2 aligns across 7 bases. Germline CDR1 MNHEY, CDR2 SMNVEV (reference sequence). The CDR3 sequence is 16 residues long. J gave up 5 bases and V 4 bases, and 12 bases lay outside the gene matches. This chain's CDR3 is CASSSGGSANLDTQYF. The DNA of the CDR3 is TGTGCCAGCAGTTCAGGCGGGAGCGCCAACTTAGATACGCAGTATTTT.

The CDR3 region has the DNA TGTGCCAGCAGCCCCTTTAGCGGGGGGGAAACAGATACGCAGTATTTT. Protein: CASSPFSGGETDTQYF. The rearrangement uses TRBV9 and TRBJ2-3; 11 bases map to TRBD2. The CDR3 contains 16 residues. CDR1 is SGDLS, CDR2 YYNGEE, per germline. Trimming removed 4 bases from V and 3 bases from J; junction bases left unmatched: 7.

V usage is TRBV5-5 and J usage is TRBJ1-3; D remains ambiguous. Trimming pared 0 bases from V and 0 bases from J, leaving 10 bases between. This CDR3 comprises 16 residues. Germline CDR1 SGHKS, CDR2 YYEKEE (reference sequence). The CDR3 DNA reads TGTGCCAGCAGCTTGGCTCCAGACCTCTCTGGAAACACCATATATTTT. Its protein is CASSLAPDLSGNTIYF. The full variable domain, completed using reference TRBV5-5 and TRBJ1-3, is DAGVTQSPTHLIKTRGQQVTLRCSPISGHKSVSWYQQVLGQGPQFIFQYYEKEERGRGNFPDRFSARQFPNYSSELNVNALLLGDSALYLCASSLAPDLSGNTIYFGEGSWLTVV.